A single sample gave rise to the 21 T cell receptor beta chains below, sequenced in a study of blood T cell repertoires in COVID-19 (dated by TCRdb to about 2020). The receptor library was made with the immunoSEQ multiplex PCR assay. This immuneACCESS table, as held by TCRdb, lists in-frame sequences with V and J called but not all clones. Of the missing ones, under half trace to an unresolved V gene in checked studies; the others have no known cause. Within this sample are roughly 170,000 clones, with around 87% of them counted one time only. Approximately 12% of the sample lies in the top ten. The sample consisted of peripheral blood. The receptors were sampled from a woman aged 70 to 79 with COVID-19, enrolled during active disease.

V is TRBV7-2 and J is TRBJ1-2, with D unclear. The germline V gene encodes CDR1 SGHTA and CDR2 FQGNSA. The CDR3 has 13 residues. Trimming shortened V by 5 bases and J by 3 bases, and 10 bases separated the two germline ends. For the CDR3, the DNA is TGTGCCAGCAGCGTTTCCTTAGACTATGGCTACACCTTC. Protein product: CASSVSLDYGYTF.

The chain links TRBV25-1 to TRBJ2-7; D is unclear. The V end lost 5 bases, the J end lost 3 bases, and 11 bases lay between the germline ends. The CDR3 length is 13 residues. In germline, CDR1 is MGHDK, CDR2 SYGVNS. The CDR3 DNA reads TGTGCCAGCAGTTCCGAGGCGTTCTACGAGCAGTACTTC. This sequence encodes CASSSEAFYEQYF.

The rearrangement links TRBV6-5 to TRBJ1-1; perhaps TRBD1 as D (5 bases). The V and J ends lost 2 bases and 3 bases respectively, with 13 bases between them. The CDR3 is made up of 15 amino acids. Germline-derived CDR1 and CDR2 are MNHEY and SVGAGI. CDR3 sequence reads: CASSYRGVRDTEAFF. In DNA form, the CDR3 reads TGTGCCAGCAGTTACCGGGGGGTCAGGGACACTGAAGCTTTCTTT.

This CDR3 is CASSENQVEQYF. Written as DNA, the CDR3 is TGTGCCAGCAGTGAGAATCAGGTCGAGCAGTACTTC. V and J are TRBV25-1 and TRBJ2-7; no firm D call. The germline V gene encodes CDR1 MGHDK and CDR2 SYGVNS. V lost 3 bases to trimming and J lost 6 bases, with 9 bases between them. This CDR3 contains 12 residues.

This clone was observed once. The rearrangement links TRBV6-5 to TRBJ1-2; D is possibly TRBD1 (6 bases). This CDR3 is 14 amino acids long. V lost 3 bases and J 4 bases, leaving 12 bases between the germline ends. The germline V gene has CDR1 MNHEY and CDR2 SVGAGI. CDR3 DNA: TGTGCCAGCAGTTATGGTAGGGGGTTCTATGGCTACACCTTC. This codes for CASSYGRGFYGYTF.

V is TRBV6-5 and J is TRBJ2-2, with D tentatively TRBD1 (6 bases). This CDR3 spans 15 amino acids. The germline CDR1 and CDR2 sequences are MNHEY and SVGAGI. Trimming stripped 4 bases from V and 5 bases from J, with 14 bases between. The CDR3 loop is CASSFLQGSTGELFF. The CDR3 nucleotides read TGTGCCAGCAGTTTCTTACAGGGTTCGACCGGGGAGCTGTTTTTT.

The chain combines TRBV29-1 with TRBJ1-1; a possible D gene is TRBD1 (5 bases). Trimming stripped 7 bases from V and 11 bases from J, with 17 bases between. Germline CDR1 and CDR2: SQVTM and ANQGSEA. This CDR3 has 11 amino acids. For the CDR3, the DNA is TGCAGCGCCGATCGTGGGGGAGGGGCTTTCTTT. This codes for CSADRGGGAFF.

The chain combines TRBV11-2 with TRBJ1-2, with a weak D call TRBD1 (5 bases). V lost 3 bases and J lost 7, with 9 bases in between. Germline lookup yields CDR1 SGHAT and CDR2 FQNNGV. This CDR3 has 12 amino acids. CDR3 loop: CASSFQGGGYTF. CDR3 nucleotide sequence: TGTGCCAGCAGCTTTCAGGGAGGTGGCTACACCTTC. Full variable domain (missing parts from reference TRBV11-2 and TRBJ1-2): EAGVAQSPRYKIIEKRQSVAFWCNPISGHATLYWYQQILGQGPKLLIQFQNNGVVDDSQLPKDRFSAERLKGVDSTLKIQPAKLEDSAVYLCASSFQGGGYTFGSGTRLTVV.

The rearrangement links TRBV2 to TRBJ1-1; D not certain. Germline V CDR1 and CDR2: SNHLY, FYNNEI. This CDR3 is built from 12 residues. V lost 6 bases to trimming and J lost 3 bases, with 8 bases between them. CDR3 residues: CASRAYYTEAFF. CDR3 coding DNA: TGTGCCAGCAGAGCTTATTACACTGAAGCTTTCTTT.

The chain has TRBV6-5 and TRBJ1-3; D not certain. The CDR3 runs to 14 residues. V gave up 6 bases and J gave up 3 bases, with 12 bases separating them. Germline V gives CDR1 MNHEY, CDR2 SVGAGI. The CDR3: CASRRGADGNTIYF. In DNA form, the CDR3 reads TGTGCCAGCAGGCGCGGAGCGGATGGAAACACCATATATTTT.

The chain joins TRBV3-1 (or the pseudogene TRBV3-2) to TRBJ2-7, with D unclear. Trimming left V 0 bases short and J 0 bases short, with 9 bases between. This CDR3 contains 15 residues. The germline V gene encodes CDR1 LGHDT and CDR2 YNNKEL (reference sequence). The DNA of the CDR3 is TGTGCCAGCAGCCAAGAGCCCGTACACTCCTACGAGCAGTACTTC. It is translated as CASSQEPVHSYEQYF.

This clone was counted a few times. The CDR3, as DNA: TGTGCCAGCAGCTTAGGGGGGACAGGTCTCTCCTACGAGCAGTACTTC. Its translation is CASSLGGTGLSYEQYF. V is TRBV7-8 and J is TRBJ2-7, with TRBD1 matching 8 bases. Germline CDR1 is SGHVS and CDR2 is FQNEAQ. The CDR3 runs to 16 residues. The trim removed 1 base at V and 0 bases at J, leaving 5 bases unmatched.

CDR3 region: CASSLEGTGIGYTF. CDR3 nucleotides: TGTGCCAGCAGCTTGGAGGGGACAGGGATAGGCTACACCTTC. The chain couples TRBV5-4 to TRBJ1-2; 9 positions agree with TRBD1. CDR3 length: 14 residues. Per germline, CDR1 SGHNT and CDR2 YYREEE (reference sequence). Germline trimming cut 0 bases from V and 8 bases from J; bases unmatched to any gene: 5.

CDR3 in amino acids: CASSLSVPSTRPPGTEAFF. The DNA of the CDR3 is TGTGCCAGCAGCTTATCTGTTCCGAGCACACGGCCCCCGGGCACTGAAGCTTTCTTT. This sequence joins TRBV7-3 and TRBJ1-1; D not resolved. The CDR3 runs to 19 residues. The V gene lost 2 bases and the J gene lost 4 bases, with 26 bases spanning the gap. Germline loops: CDR1 SGHTA, CDR2 FQGTGA.

The chain carries TRBV5-6 and TRBJ1-2; TRBD1 aligns across 7 bases. Trimming cost V 0 bases and J 4 bases; bases outside gene matches: 9. Germline-derived CDR1 and CDR2 are SGHDT and YYEEEE. The CDR3 consists of 16 residues. The CDR3 protein is CASSLGQGVSFYGYTF. The DNA for the CDR3 is TGTGCCAGCAGCTTGGGGCAGGGGGTATCTTTCTATGGCTACACCTTC.

The chain combines TRBV5-1 with TRBJ1-2; 7 bases fit TRBD1. The CDR3 totals 13 residues. Trimming cost V 4 bases and J 3 bases; bases outside gene matches: 3. Germline V gene lookup returns CDR1 SGHRS and CDR2 YFSETQ. The CDR3 protein is CASSAGTDYGYTF. CDR3 bases: TGCGCCAGCAGCGCCGGGACAGACTATGGCTACACCTTC.

The chain has TRBV4-1 and TRBJ2-1; D gene uncertain. Trimming shortened V by 1 base and J by 15 bases, and 25 bases separated the two germline ends. There are 16 residues in the CDR3. Germline CDR1 and CDR2: MGHRA and YSYEKL. The CDR3 sequence: CASSQGFLRNTPKGFF. As DNA, the CDR3 is TGCGCCAGCAGCCAAGGATTCTTGCGGAACACGCCAAAAGGGTTCTTC.

This rearrangement joins TRBV19 to TRBJ2-7, with D perhaps matching TRBD1 (6 bases). This CDR3 has 15 amino acids. Germline V gene data show CDR1 as LNHDA and CDR2 as SQIVND (reference sequence). Trimming cost V 5 bases and J 2 bases, with 16 bases left between them. The CDR3 protein is CASSPITGFTYEQYF. The CDR3 bases are TGTGCCAGTAGTCCCATAACAGGGTTTACCTACGAGCAGTACTTC.

This rearrangement joins TRBV6-5 to TRBJ1-5; no firm D call. CDR3 length equals 15 residues. V was trimmed by 5 bases and J by 4 bases, leaving 15 bases between them. CDR1 is MNHEY, CDR2 SVGAGI, per germline. The CDR3 nucleotides are TGTGCCAGCAGTCAGGTCGGGAGGGATAATCAGCCCCAGCATTTT. Translating gives CASSQVGRDNQPQHF.

The chain couples TRBV5-1 to TRBJ1-3, with D maybe TRBD1 (6 bases). The V gene's germline CDR1 is SGHRS and CDR2 YFSETQ. This CDR3 has 16 amino acids. Trimming shortened V by 0 bases and J by 4 bases, and 14 bases separated the two germline ends. The CDR3 loop reads CASSLAGTKGGNTIYF. CDR3 coding DNA: TGCGCCAGCAGCTTGGCCGGGACAAAAGGCGGAAACACCATATATTTT.

The chain joins TRBV12-5 to TRBJ2-3; 7 nucleotides align to TRBD1. CDR1 is LGHNT and CDR2 is FRNRAP in the germline V gene. This CDR3 is built from 14 residues. The V segment lost 4 bases and the J segment 4 bases; nucleotides outside the gene matches: 5. The CDR3 here is CASGSQGISDTQYF. CDR3 nucleotides: TGTGCTAGTGGTTCACAGGGGATTTCAGATACGCAGTATTTT.